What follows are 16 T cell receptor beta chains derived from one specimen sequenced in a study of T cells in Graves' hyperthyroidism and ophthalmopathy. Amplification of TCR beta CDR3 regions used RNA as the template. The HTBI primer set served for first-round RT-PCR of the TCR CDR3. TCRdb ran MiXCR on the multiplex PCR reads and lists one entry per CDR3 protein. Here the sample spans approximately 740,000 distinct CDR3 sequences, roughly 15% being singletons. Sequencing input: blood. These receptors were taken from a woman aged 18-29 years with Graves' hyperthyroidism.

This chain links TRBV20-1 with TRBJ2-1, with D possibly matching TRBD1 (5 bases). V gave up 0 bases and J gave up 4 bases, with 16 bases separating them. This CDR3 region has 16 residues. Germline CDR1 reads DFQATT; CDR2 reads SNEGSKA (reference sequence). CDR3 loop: CSARDPTIGDYNEQFF. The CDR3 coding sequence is TGCAGTGCTAGAGATCCGACCATAGGGGATTACAATGAGCAGTTCTTC.

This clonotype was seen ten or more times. CDR3 sequence (DNA): TGTGCCAGCAGTTACTCTCCGTTGGGGGCAAGTTACACAGATACGCAGTATTTT. Translation gives CASSYSPLGASYTDTQYF. The genes are TRBV6-2 or TRBV6-3 and TRBJ2-3, with D possibly being TRBD1 (6 bases). From germline, CDR1 is MNHEY and CDR2 SVGEGT. Between the trimmed V and J ends, which lost 0 bases and 2 bases, there was a span of 18 bases. This CDR3 comprises 18 residues.

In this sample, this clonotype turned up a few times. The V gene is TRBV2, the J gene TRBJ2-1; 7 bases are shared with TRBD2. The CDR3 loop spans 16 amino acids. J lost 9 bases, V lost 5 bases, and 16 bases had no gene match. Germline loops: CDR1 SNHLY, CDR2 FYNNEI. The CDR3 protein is CASSILLARLWGEQFF. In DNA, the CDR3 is TGTGCCAGCAGTATCCTACTAGCGAGATTATGGGGTGAGCAGTTCTTC.

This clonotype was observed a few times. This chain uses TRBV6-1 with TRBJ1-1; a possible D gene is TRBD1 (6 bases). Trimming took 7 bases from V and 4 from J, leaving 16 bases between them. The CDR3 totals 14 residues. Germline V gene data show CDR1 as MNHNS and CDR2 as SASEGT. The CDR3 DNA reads TGTGCCAGCACCCCAGCAGGGGTGGGCACTGAAGCTTTCTTT. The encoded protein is CASTPAGVGTEAFF.

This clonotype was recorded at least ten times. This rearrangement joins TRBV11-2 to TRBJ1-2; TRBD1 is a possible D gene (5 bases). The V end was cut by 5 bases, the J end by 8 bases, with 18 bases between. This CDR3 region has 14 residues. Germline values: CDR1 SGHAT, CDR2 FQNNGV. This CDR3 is CASSPRGRYRGYTF. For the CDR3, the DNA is TGTGCCAGCAGCCCGCGAGGCCGCTACAGGGGCTACACCTTC.

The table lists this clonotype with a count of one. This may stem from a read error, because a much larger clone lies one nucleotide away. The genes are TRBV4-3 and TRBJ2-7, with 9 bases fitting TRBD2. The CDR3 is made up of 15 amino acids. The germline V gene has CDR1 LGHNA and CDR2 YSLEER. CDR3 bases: TGCACCAGCAGCCAAGATAGCGGGAGAAACGGGGAGCAGTACTTC. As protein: CTSSQDSGRNGEQYF.

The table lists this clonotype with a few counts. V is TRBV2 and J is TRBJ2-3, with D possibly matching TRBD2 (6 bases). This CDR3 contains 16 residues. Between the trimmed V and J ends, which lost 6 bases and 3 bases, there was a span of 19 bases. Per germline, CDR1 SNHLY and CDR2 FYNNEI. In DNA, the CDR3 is TGTGCCAGCAGGTCTCCGGGACTTCGAAGGACAGATACGCAGTATTTT. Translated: CASRSPGLRRTDTQYF.

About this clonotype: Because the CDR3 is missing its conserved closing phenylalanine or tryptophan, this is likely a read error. Here the CDR3 reads CASKDSHYGYTS. The CDR3 bases are TGTGCCAGCAAAGACTCCCACTATGGCTACACCTCC. This chain joins TRBV27 and TRBJ1-2; D is uncertain. Germline CDR1 is MNHEY and CDR2 is SMNVEV (reference sequence). Trimming cost V 7 bases and J 3 bases, with 9 bases left between them. This CDR3 spans 12 amino acids.

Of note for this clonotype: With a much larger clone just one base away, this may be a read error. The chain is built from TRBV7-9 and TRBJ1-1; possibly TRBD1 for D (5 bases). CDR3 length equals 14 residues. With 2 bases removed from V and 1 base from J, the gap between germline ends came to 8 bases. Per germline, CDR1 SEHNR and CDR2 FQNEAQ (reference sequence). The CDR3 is CASSLQGKNTEAFF. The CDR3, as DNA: TGTGCCAGCAGCTTACAGGGAAAGAACACTGAAGCTTTCTTT.

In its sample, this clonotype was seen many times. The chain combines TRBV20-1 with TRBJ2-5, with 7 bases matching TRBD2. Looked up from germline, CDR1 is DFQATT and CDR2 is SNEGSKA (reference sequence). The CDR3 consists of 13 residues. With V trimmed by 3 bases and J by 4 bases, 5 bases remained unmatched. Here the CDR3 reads CSASGGSRETQYF. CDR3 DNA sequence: TGCAGTGCTAGCGGGGGGAGTAGAGAGACCCAGTACTTC.

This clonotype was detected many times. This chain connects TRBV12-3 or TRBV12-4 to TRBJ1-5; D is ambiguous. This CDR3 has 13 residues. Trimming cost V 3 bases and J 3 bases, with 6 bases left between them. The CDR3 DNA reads TGTGCCAGCAGTTTGCAGCTCAATCAGCCCCAGCATTTT. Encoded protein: CASSLQLNQPQHF.

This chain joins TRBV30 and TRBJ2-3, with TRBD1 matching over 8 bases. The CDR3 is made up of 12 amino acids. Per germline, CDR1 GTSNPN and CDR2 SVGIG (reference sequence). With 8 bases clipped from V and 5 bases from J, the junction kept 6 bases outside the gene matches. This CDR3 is CAQGASGDTQYF. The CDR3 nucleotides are TGTGCCCAGGGGGCTTCGGGAGATACGCAGTATTTT.

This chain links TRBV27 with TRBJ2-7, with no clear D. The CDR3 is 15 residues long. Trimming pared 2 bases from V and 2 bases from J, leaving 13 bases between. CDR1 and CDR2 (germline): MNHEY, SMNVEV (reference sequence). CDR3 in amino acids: CASSLGPGSPYEQYF. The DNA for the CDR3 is TGTGCCAGCAGTTTAGGTCCGGGCAGCCCCTACGAGCAGTACTTC.

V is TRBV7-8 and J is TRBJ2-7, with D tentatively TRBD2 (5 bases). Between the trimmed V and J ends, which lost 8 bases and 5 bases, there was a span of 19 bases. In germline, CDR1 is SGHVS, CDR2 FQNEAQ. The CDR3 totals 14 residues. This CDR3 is CASVLQRGAHEQYF. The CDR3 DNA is TGTGCCAGCGTCCTCCAACGGGGAGCCCACGAGCAGTACTTC.

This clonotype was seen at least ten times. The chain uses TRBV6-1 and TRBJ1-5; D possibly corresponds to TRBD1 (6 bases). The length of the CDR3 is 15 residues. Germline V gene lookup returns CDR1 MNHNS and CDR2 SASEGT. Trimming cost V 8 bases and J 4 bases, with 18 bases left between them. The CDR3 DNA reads TGTGCCAGCGCGGGGGGGGGCGCGGGAAATCAGCCCCAGCATTTT. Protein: CASAGGGAGNQPQHF.

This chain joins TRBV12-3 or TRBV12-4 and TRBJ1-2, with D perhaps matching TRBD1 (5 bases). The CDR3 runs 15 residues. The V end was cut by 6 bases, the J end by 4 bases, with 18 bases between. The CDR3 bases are TGTGCCAGCAGCCCCCTCAGGGATGGTGTCTATGGCTACACCTTC. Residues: CASSPLRDGVYGYTF.